This TCR beta chain was observed in a study of identifying expanded T cells in peripheral blood (dated by TCRdb to the late 2010s). Context from the whole study: Technical replicates were generated by sequencing separate aliquots of the same genomic DNA pool, and four replicates were compared pairwise.

The CDR3 holds 16 amino acids from the cysteine to the phenylalanine. Left in the record is the CDR3 DNA by itself, 48 bases read in frame from the first base. V is trimmed back by 3 bases and J by 2 bases, and the junction contains 7 bases that no gene match accounts for. The germline V gene provides CDR1 SGHRS and CDR2 YFSETQ. General conclusions and limits of the study: Across all healthy donors, variance in clone template counts between approximately 2-week samples was found to increase significantly with total template count. Across all healthy-donor time intervals, the beta-binomial model significantly cut both the number of clones called differentially abundant and the false-positive rate. The binomial model flagged roughly 1.2 differentially abundant clones between technical replicates but 15 to 17 over around two weeks and 19 over around four weeks. The authors expected that biological variance in healthy repertoires might rise further over much longer intervals, such as months to years.

No immune events, such as infections, were documented for the healthy donors during the collection period. Healthy-donor blood repertoires served as a training cohort to calibrate time-dependent variance in a beta-binomial model of T-cell clone differential abundance. There were 10 healthy donors in the training cohort, of whom 3 were female and 7 were male. The donors were between about 29 and 64 years old, with an average age of about 40 years. Whole blood from each healthy donor was obtained from a commercial supplier and was collected at three time points around two weeks apart. For immunosequencing, genomic DNA was extracted from unsorted whole blood. TCRbeta CDR3 regions were profiled with the immunoSEQ Assay using bias-controlled multiplex PCR amplification of genomic DNA. On the authors' methods: The absolute abundance of each unique TCRbeta CDR3 region was quantified after sequences were collapsed and filtered. Two models were used to test differential abundance: a binomial model (Fisher-equivalent) and a beta-binomial model that adds time-dependent variance fitted from healthy donors. Clones with fewer than 5 combined templates were removed, and differential abundance was called for clones with a Benjamini-Hochberg FDR below 0.01. Using the form v = (b*log(k)+a)^2, the beta-binomial variance was modeled as a function of the total template count across the two samples. This is the immuneACCESS table as TCRdb keeps it, with only in-frame sequences that have V and J called. A part of the clones is gone; compared with another copy, unresolved V genes explain less than half, and the rest is unexplained. The V and J calls and clone size were taken over from that table, and D and trimming were inferred from the DNA. The sample includes over 100,000 clones, with approximately 90% observed a single time. The top ten constitute around 8.2% of the sample.

Remarks on this clone: What this receptor recognizes is not known. There are no base qualities to consult, and no much larger clone falls within one base.

The receptor chain draws on TRBV5-1 and TRBJ2-5; 10 junctional bases match TRBD1. This receptor was taken from a person aged 18 to 75 in good health. Sequencing input: blood. Here the CDR3 is given as CASSYLTGGAQETQYF. The nucleotide sequence reads as follows: TGCGCCAGCAGCTATTTGACAGGGGGCGCGCAAGAGACCCAGTACTTC.